This TCR beta chain comes out of a study of radiotherapy plus CTLA-4 blockade in lung cancer. Study findings and constraints: Response was reportedly best predicted by early blood T cell clone dynamics, with interferon-beta.

Repertoires were generated with immunoSEQ multiplex PCR, while TCRdb's copy carries only in-frame clones and drops some. The table records tens of thousands of clones, under 85% of them present only once. V lost 6 bases and J 9 bases, leaving 15 bases between the germline ends. There are 13 residues in the CDR3. Per germline, CDR1 SGHDN and CDR2 FVKESK. With respect to this clone: Its specificity is not known.

The starting material was peripheral blood, obtained from a patient treated with radiotherapy plus ipilimumab. This rearrangement joins TRBV14 to TRBJ2-1; D ambiguous. This TCR came from a human donor with non-small cell lung cancer who had stable disease on radiotherapy plus ipilimumab. CDR3 region: CASSLDLTREQFF. DNA of the CDR3: TGTGCCAGCAGTCTAGACCTGACGCGTGAGCAGTTCTTC.